This T cell receptor (beta chain) was sequenced in a study of blood T cells in healthy people across ages. This clonotype was counted only a few times. Compared with germline, one end of the junction differs, possibly owing to a read error. Alongside a J-beta primer mix, a sample-barcoded 5' primer served in a second PCR lasting roughly 7 to 11 cycles. One entry per CDR3 protein, called by TCRdb with MiXCR from the 5' RACE reads. Of 760,000 or so distinct CDR3 sequences listed, roughly 25% were seen once; the top ten hold around 9.2%. Looked up from germline, CDR1 is SGHTA and CDR2 is FQGNSA. The CDR3 totals 14 residues. These data were also reused for a study on T cells of mothers and their children. That work contributes: Every microgram of extracted RNA entered cDNA synthesis, roughly 1.5 ug per 15 ul.

The sequence derives from a boy between 5 and 17 years old in good health. The chain joins TRBV7-2 to TRBJ2-5; no reliable D call. The sample taken for sequencing was blood. The CDR3 nucleotides are TGTGCCGGCAGCTTAACCGGGCCTTCCGGTGTCCAGTACTTC. Amino acid sequence: CAGSLTGPSGVQYF.